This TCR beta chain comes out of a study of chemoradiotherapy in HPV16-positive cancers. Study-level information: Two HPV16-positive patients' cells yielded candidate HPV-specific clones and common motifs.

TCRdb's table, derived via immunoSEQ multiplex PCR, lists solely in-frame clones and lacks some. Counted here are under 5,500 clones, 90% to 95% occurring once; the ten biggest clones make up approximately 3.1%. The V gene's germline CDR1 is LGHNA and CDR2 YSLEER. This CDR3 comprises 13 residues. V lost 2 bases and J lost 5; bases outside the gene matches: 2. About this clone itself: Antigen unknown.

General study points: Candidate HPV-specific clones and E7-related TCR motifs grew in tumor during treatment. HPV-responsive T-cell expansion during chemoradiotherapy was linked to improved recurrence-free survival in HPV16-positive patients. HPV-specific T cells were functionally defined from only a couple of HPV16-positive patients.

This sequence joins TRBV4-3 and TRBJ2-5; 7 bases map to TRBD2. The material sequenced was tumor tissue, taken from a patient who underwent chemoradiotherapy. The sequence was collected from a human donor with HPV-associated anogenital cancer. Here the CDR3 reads CASSQRGGETQYF. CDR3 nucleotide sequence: TGCGCCAGCAGCCAAAGGGGAGGGGAGACCCAGTACTTC.